This T cell receptor (beta chain) derives from a study of blood T cell repertoires in COVID-19. Study at large: COVID-19 samples collected from the United States, Italy and Spain covered acute and convalescent phases.

The germline CDR1 and CDR2 sequences are SGHVS and FNYEAQ. The CDR3 is 17 residues long. Trimming took off 2 bases at V and 0 bases at J, with 14 bases between the two ends. TCRdb keeps only in-frame clones here, not all; method: immunoSEQ multiplex PCR. The sample yields fewer than 300,000 clones, roughly 84% seen once. Sample: peripheral blood. The chain is built from TRBV7-6 and TRBJ2-1; a weak D match, TRBD2 (6 bases). The TCR was taken from a woman aged 18-29 years with acute or convalescent COVID-19. Written as DNA, the CDR3 is TGTGCCAGCAGCTTATGGCGCGGGAAGAGCTCCTACAATGAGCAGTTCTTC. This codes for CASSLWRGKSSYNEQFF.